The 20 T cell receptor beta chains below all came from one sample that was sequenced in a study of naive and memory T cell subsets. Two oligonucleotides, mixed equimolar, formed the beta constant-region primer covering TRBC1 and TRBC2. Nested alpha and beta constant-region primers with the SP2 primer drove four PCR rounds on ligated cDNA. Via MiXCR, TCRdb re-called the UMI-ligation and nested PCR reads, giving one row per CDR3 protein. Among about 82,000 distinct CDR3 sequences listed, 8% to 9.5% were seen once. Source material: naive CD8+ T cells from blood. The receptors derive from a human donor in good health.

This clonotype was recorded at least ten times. The CDR3 spells CASREDLNQPQHF. Here the CDR3 DNA reads TGTGCCAGCAGGGAGGACCTCAATCAGCCCCAGCATTTT. V usage is TRBV6-2 or TRBV6-3 and J usage is TRBJ1-5; D call uncertain. The CDR3 has 13 residues. Germline V gene sequence: CDR1 MNHEY, CDR2 SVGEGT. The V end lost 6 bases, the J end lost 3 bases, and 9 bases lay between the germline ends.

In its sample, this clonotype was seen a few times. CDR3 loop: CASSLSGGSSYNEQFF. Here the CDR3 DNA reads TGTGCCAGCAGTTTATCAGGGGGTAGTTCTTACAATGAGCAGTTCTTC. The gene calls are TRBV27 and TRBJ2-1, with D perhaps matching TRBD1 (6 bases). The CDR3 totals 16 residues. V was clipped by 0 bases and J by 4 bases, with 13 bases between them. Germline CDR1 MNHEY, CDR2 SMNVEV (reference sequence).

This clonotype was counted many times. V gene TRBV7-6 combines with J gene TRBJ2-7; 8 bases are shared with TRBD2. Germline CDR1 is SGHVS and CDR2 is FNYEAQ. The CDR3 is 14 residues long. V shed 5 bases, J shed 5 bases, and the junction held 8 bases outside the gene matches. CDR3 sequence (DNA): TGTGCCAGCAGCGAAGTCCGGGAGGGAGACGAGCAGTACTTC. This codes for CASSEVREGDEQYF.

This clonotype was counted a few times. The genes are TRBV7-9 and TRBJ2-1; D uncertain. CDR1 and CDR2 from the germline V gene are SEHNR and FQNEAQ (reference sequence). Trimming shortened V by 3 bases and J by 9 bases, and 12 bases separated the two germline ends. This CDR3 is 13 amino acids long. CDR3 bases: TGTGCCAGCAGCTTCCTTTTACTGATTGAGCAGTTCTTC. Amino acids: CASSFLLLIEQFF.

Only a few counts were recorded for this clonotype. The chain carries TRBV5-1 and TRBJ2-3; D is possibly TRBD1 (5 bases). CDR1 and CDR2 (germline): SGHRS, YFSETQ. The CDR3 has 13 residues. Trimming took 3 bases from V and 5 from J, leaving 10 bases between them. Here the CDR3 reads CASSSLRVDTQYF. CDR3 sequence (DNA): TGCGCCAGCAGCTCCCTCAGGGTAGATACGCAGTATTTT.

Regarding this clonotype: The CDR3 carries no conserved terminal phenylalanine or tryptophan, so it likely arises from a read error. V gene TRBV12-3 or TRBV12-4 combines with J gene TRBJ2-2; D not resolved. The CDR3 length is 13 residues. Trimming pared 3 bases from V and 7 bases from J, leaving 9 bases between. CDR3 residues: CASSFGRSGELFL. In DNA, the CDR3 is TGTGCCAGCAGTTTTGGGCGAAGCGGGGAGCTGTTTCTT.

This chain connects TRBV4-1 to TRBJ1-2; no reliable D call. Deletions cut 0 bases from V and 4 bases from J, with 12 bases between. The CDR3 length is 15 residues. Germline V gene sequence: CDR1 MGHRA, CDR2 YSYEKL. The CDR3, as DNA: TGCGCCAGCAGCCAAGAACCGGCCCAAAGCTATGGCTACACCTTC. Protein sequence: CASSQEPAQSYGYTF.

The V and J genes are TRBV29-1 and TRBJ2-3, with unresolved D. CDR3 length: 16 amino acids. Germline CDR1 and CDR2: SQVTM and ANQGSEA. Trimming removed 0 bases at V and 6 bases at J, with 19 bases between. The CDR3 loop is CSVEDPGDPVGDTQYF. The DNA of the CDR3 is TGCAGCGTTGAAGATCCCGGCGACCCAGTGGGGGATACGCAGTATTTT.

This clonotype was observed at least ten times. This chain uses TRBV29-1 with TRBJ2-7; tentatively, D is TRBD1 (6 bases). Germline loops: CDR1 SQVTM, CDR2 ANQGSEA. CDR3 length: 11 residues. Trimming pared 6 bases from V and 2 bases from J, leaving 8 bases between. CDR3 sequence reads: CSVWTAYEQYF. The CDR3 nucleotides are TGCAGCGTATGGACAGCCTACGAGCAGTACTTC.

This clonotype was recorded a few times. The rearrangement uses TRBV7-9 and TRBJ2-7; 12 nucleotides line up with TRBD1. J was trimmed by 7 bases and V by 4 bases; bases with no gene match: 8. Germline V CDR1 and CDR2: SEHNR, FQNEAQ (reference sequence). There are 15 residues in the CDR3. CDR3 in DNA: TGTGCCAGCAGCTCTCCGGGACAGGGGGCCTGGGAGCAGTACTTC. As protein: CASSSPGQGAWEQYF.

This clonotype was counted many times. The CDR3 DNA reads as TGTGCCAGCAGTTTGTACGTCCCGCAACCTAATTTGAACACTGAAGCTTTCTTT. Protein sequence: CASSLYVPQPNLNTEAFF. V is TRBV27 and J is TRBJ1-1; no firm D call. V shed 3 bases and J shed 0 bases, with 20 bases lying between them. The CDR3 covers 18 residues. CDR1 MNHEY and CDR2 SMNVEV come from the germline V gene (reference sequence).

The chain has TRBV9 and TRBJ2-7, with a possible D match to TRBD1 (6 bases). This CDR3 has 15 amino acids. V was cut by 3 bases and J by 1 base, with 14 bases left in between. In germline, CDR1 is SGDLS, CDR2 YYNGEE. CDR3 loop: CASSAEGTTSYEQYF. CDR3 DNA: TGTGCCAGCAGCGCCGAGGGGACAACGTCCTACGAGCAGTACTTC.

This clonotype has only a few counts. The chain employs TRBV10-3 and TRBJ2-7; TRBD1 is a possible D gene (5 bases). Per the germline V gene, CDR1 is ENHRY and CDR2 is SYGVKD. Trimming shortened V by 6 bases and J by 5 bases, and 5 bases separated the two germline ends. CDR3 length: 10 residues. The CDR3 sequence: CAIRGDEQYF. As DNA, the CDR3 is TGTGCCATCAGAGGGGACGAGCAGTACTTC.

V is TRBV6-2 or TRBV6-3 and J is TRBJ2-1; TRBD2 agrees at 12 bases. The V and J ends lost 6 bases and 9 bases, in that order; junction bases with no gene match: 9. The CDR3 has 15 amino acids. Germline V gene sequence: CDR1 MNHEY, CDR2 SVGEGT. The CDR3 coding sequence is TGTGCCAGCAGACTCCTAGCGGGAGGGCAGGGTGAGCAGTTCTTC. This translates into CASRLLAGGQGEQFF.

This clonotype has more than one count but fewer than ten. The CDR3 is CASSPSSGSYTDTQYF. In nucleotides, the CDR3 is TGTGCCAGCAGCCCATCTAGCGGGAGCTACACAGATACGCAGTATTTT. J is TRBJ2-3 and V is TRBV7-9; 10 nucleotides line up with TRBD2. This CDR3 has 16 amino acids. The germline V gene encodes CDR1 SEHNR and CDR2 FQNEAQ (reference sequence). V was pared by 5 bases and J by 2 bases, with 7 bases of the junction left unmatched.

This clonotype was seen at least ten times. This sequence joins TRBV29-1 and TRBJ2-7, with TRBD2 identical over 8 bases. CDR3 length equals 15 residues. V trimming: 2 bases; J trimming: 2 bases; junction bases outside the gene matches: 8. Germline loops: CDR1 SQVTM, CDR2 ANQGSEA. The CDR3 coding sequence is TGCAGCGTTGAAATTGGCGGGAGGACTGCCTACGAGCAGTACTTC. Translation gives CSVEIGGRTAYEQYF.

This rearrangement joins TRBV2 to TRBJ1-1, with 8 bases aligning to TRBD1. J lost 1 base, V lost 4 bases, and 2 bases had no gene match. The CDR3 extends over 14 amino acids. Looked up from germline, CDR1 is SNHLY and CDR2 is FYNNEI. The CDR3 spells CASSAGQGNTEAFF. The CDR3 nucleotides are TGTGCCAGCAGTGCCGGACAGGGGAACACTGAAGCTTTCTTT.

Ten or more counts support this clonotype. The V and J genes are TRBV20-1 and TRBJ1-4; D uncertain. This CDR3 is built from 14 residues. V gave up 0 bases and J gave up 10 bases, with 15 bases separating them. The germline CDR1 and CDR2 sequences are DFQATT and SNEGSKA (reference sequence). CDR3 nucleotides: TGCAGTGCTAGAGATGGAAGCCTGGGTGGAAAACTGTTTTTT. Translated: CSARDGSLGGKLFF.

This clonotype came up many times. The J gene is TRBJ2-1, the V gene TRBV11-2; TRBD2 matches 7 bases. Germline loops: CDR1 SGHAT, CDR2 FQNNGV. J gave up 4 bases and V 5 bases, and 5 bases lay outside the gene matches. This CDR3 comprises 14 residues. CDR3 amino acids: CASSDLGGYNEQFF. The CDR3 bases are TGTGCCAGCAGCGACCTGGGAGGGTACAATGAGCAGTTCTTC.

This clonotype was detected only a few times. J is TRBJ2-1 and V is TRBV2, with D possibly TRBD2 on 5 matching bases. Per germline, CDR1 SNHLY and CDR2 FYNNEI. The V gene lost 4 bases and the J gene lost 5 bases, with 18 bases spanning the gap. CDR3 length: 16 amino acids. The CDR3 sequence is CASSVLAQSRDNEQFF. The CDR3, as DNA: TGTGCCAGCAGTGTGCTAGCCCAATCGAGGGACAATGAGCAGTTCTTC.